This T cell receptor (beta chain) is drawn from a study of CD8+ T cells in alopecia areata. Extraction of RNA preceded its reverse transcription into cDNA, which served as the sequencing template. Only in-frame clones appear in the TCRdb table, and some are missing; sequencing was by immunoSEQ multiplex PCR. This table has 100,000 to 120,000 clones, 55% to 75% appearing once. Whole-study findings and limits: Mice showed TCR sharing more clearly than patients did, possibly owing to HLA. Scalp lesions, especially in alopecia totalis/universalis, had higher clonality than normal scalp.

CDR3 length equals 15 residues. CDR1 MRHNA and CDR2 SNTAGT come from the germline V gene. The V gene lost 6 bases and the J gene lost 3 bases, with 17 bases spanning the gap. As for this clone: Its cognate antigen is unknown.

Input material: CD8+ T cells sorted from blood. The clonotype comes from a human donor in good health. V is TRBV6-4 and J is TRBJ2-5, with D possibly TRBD2 on 5 matching bases. In nucleotides, the CDR3 is TGTGCCAGCAGCGACCGTACGAGGGAAAAAGAGACCCAGTACTTC. Encoded protein: CASSDRTREKETQYF.